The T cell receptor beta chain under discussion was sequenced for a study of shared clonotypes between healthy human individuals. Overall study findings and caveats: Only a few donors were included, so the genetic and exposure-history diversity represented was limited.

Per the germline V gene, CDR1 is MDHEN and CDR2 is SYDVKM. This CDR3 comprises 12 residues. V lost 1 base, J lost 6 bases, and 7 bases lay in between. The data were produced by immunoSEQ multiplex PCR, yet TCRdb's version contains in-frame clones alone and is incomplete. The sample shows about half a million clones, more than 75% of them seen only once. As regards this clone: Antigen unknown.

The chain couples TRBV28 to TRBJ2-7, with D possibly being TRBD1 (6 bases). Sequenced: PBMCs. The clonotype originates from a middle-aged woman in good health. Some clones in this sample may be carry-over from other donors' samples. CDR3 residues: CASSLLGAEQYF. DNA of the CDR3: TGTGCCAGCAGTTTATTGGGGGCCGAGCAGTACTTC. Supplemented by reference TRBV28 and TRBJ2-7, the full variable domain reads DVKVTQSSRYLVKRTGEKVFLECVQDMDHENMFWYRQDPGLGLRLIYFSYDVKMKEKGDIPEGYSVSREKKERFSLILESASTNQTSMYLCASSLLGAEQYFGPGTRLTVT.